This T cell receptor beta chain was sequenced for a study of blood T cells in healthy people across ages. Notes on the study in general: Lack of knowledge of donor CMV status possibly confounded expanded clonotype changes. Researchers judged that diversity estimates from one million T cells fell short of true values. Roughly linearly, TCR beta diversity per million T cells fell as age increased.

Trimming removed 1 base at V and 7 bases at J, with 5 bases between. The germline V gene has CDR1 SGHDN and CDR2 FVKESK. CDR3 length: 12 amino acids. Alongside a J-beta primer mix, a sample-barcoded 5' primer served in a second PCR lasting roughly 7 to 11 cycles. Using its own MiXCR run on the 5' RACE reads, TCRdb lists one record per CDR3 protein. Here the sample spans hundreds of thousands of distinct CDR3 sequences, more than 25% being singletons. This clonotype was picked up many times. Its antigen remains unidentified. PBMCs, at least 6.5 million per sample, were isolated. The chain joins TRBV14 to TRBJ2-1; D is undetermined. What was sequenced was blood. The receptor's source is a woman older than 75 in good health. The CDR3: CASSQAWNEQFF. In nucleotides, the CDR3 is TGTGCCAGCAGCCAAGCATGGAATGAGCAGTTCTTC.